The rows below give T cell receptor beta chains drawn from one sample of a study of T cell repertoires in ileal Crohn's disease. The assay was immunoSEQ multiplex PCR, and TCRdb's table has in-frame clones only and misses some. The sample carries around 14,000 clones, 75% to 85% recorded once. Input material: ileal tissue. These receptor sequences come from an adult with Crohn's disease. Both conserved end residues are part of each CDR3. A clone size is listed for some rows: how often the clone was seen (once, few, many), or a class if it is expanded.

v_gene,j_gene,abundance,CDR3aa
TRBV5-6,TRBJ1-2,.,CASSLGPAGVTNYGYTF
TRBV7-2,TRBJ2-6,once,CASSSDSNVLTF
TRBV10-3,TRBJ2-3,.,CATRLAGARTDTQYF
TRBV12-5,TRBJ2-7,.,CASGFDRGGYEQYF
TRBV4-1,TRBJ2-7,.,CASSQSPRVGEQYF
TRBV9,TRBJ2-1,.,CASSPNILGYNEQFF
TRBV4-2,TRBJ2-7,.,CASSQGSGAYEQYF
TRBV5-1,TRBJ2-3,.,CASSLAGGMVQDTQYF
TRBV5-1,TRBJ1-1,.,CASSLAGGPTEAFF
TRBV27,TRBJ2-7,.,CASSSQRLAGDLYEQYF
TRBV6-5,TRBJ1-2,.,CASSSLGGIYGYTF
TRBV30,TRBJ1-6,.,CAWSPTPGRTGYNSPLHF
TRBV30,TRBJ2-1,.,CAWSDILAGRDEQFF
TRBV5-4,TRBJ2-1,.,CASRRTENEQFF
TRBV14,TRBJ1-2,.,CASSQDRNYGYTF
TRBV7-2,TRBJ2-5,.,CASSPDLRGGGTQYF
TRBV6-1,TRBJ2-3,.,CASRVWGGTDTQYF
TRBV4-1,TRBJ2-1,once,CASSQTLAAYNEQFF
TRBV6-1,TRBJ2-3,.,CASSEGTGGADTQYF
TRBV12-5,TRBJ1-3,.,CASGPGTGNTIYF
TRBV9,TRBJ2-7,.,CASSPGDFTYEQYF
TRBV2,TRBJ1-5,.,CASSPGQGLNQPQHF
TRBV4-1,TRBJ2-7,.,CASSLASGRAGQYF
TRBV6-1,TRBJ2-7,.,CASSDQTQAHSPYEQYF
TRBV25-1,TRBJ2-2,once,CASLFPLTGELFF
TRBV2,TRBJ2-3,.,CASGTGTKPTDTQYF
TRBV19,TRBJ2-7,.,CASSIALSYEQYF
TRBV2,TRBJ1-2,.,CASRGQGSSGGYTF
TRBV25-1,TRBJ1-5,.,CASSAGQINQPQHF
TRBV7-9,TRBJ1-2,few,CASSFFSGSVRDNYGYTF
TRBV7-2,TRBJ2-1,.,CASSLIPGQGSSYNEQFF
TRBV6-1,TRBJ2-1,few,CASNRGGDYYNEQFF
TRBV5-1,TRBJ2-7,.,CASSLEVAALYEQYF
TRBV5-4,TRBJ2-5,.,CASSLPKETQYF
TRBV30,TRBJ1-4,few,CAWRGQDREKLFF
TRBV4-2,TRBJ1-1,.,CASSFRGNTEAFF
TRBV23-1,TRBJ1-1,.,CASSPLPLGLDTEAFF
TRBV27,TRBJ1-4,.,CASSLGVATNEKLFF
TRBV7-9,TRBJ2-3,.,CASSPSPGLTNTQYF
TRBV30,TRBJ1-1,.,CAWSDRGTEAFF
TRBV7-6,TRBJ2-1,.,CASSSSPALAYIYNEQFF
TRBV18,TRBJ2-1,.,CASSPTINEQFF
TRBV18,TRBJ1-2,.,CASSPSFELGYTF
TRBV21-1,TRBJ2-7,.,CASSKERQEIYEQYF
TRBV18,TRBJ2-5,.,CASSAVPWETQYF
TRBV19,TRBJ2-5,large,CASSPFTGAGETQYF
TRBV7-9,TRBJ2-7,.,CASSSRFLGEQYF
TRBV11-2,TRBJ2-2,.,CASSPVRNTGELFF
TRBV5-1,TRBJ2-7,.,CASSRDPLYEQYF
TRBV7-2,TRBJ1-2,.,CASSSRTGGGYTF
TRBV7-9,TRBJ2-4,.,CASSLVGRGGKNIQYF
TRBV5-1,TRBJ1-3,.,CASSMTGGNTIYF
TRBV5-5,TRBJ1-3,.,CASSPETVWGNTIYF
TRBV14,TRBJ1-2,.,CASSPGTFGYTF
TRBV7-7,TRBJ2-2,.,CASSLEGGRKNTGELFF
TRBV5-1,TRBJ2-3,.,CASREDASTTVDTQYF
TRBV9,TRBJ2-7,.,CASSPKPQGAEQYF
TRBV11-2,TRBJ2-1,.,CASSPPLAGDNEQFF
TRBV19,TRBJ2-7,.,CASSIAGAYEQYF
TRBV19,TRBJ2-1,.,CASSISTSGVYNEQFF